Presented here are 8 T cell receptor beta chains from one specimen sequenced in a study of T cell responses to AZD1222 COVID-19 vaccine. Some clones are missing from TCRdb's copy, which holds only in-frame ones; the method was immunoSEQ multiplex PCR. The profile shows 95,000 to 100,000 clones, about nine tenths of them singletons. This specimen was peripheral blood, taken 28 days after the second AZD1222 dose. These receptors originate from an adult who received the AZD1222 COVID-19 vaccine.

This rearrangement joins TRBV27 to TRBJ2-7; TRBD1 aligns across 8 bases. The CDR3 is made up of 14 amino acids. J gave up 0 bases and V 6 bases, and 4 bases lay outside the gene matches. Per germline, CDR1 MNHEY and CDR2 SMNVEV (reference sequence). The CDR3 DNA reads TGTGCCAGCAGGCCTACAGGGGGCTCCTACGAGCAGTACTTC. It yields the protein CASRPTGGSYEQYF.

The rearrangement joins TRBV15 to TRBJ2-3; D possibly matches TRBD1 or TRBD2 (5 bases each). Germline lookup yields CDR1 LNHNV and CDR2 YYDKDF (reference sequence). The CDR3 loop spans 15 amino acids. Trimming removed 6 bases from V and 0 bases from J, with 13 bases in between. The CDR3 DNA is TGTGCCACCAGGGGGGTTGCCTCTAGCACAGATACGCAGTATTTT. It is translated as CATRGVASSTDTQYF.

The J gene is TRBJ2-7, the V gene TRBV5-1, with 8 bases identical to TRBD2. This CDR3 is 15 amino acids long. Germline-derived CDR1 and CDR2 are SGHRS and YFSETQ. The V segment lost 6 bases and the J segment 7 bases; nucleotides outside the gene matches: 15. The CDR3 DNA reads as TGCGCCAGCATCGAGGTAGCGGGGTCACCTGGTGAGCAGTACTTC. This codes for CASIEVAGSPGEQYF.

This clone was recorded only once. One end of the junction is discordant with germline, which a read error may explain. The genes are TRBV2 and TRBJ2-7; D call uncertain. This CDR3 has 10 amino acids. Germline V gene data show CDR1 as SNHLY and CDR2 as FYNNEI. The CDR3 is CASTEYEQYF. The CDR3 region has the DNA TGTGCCAGCACTGAATACGAGCAGTACTTC. Supplemented by reference TRBV2 and TRBJ2-7, the full variable domain reads EPEVTQTPSHQVTQMGQEVILRCVPISNHLYFYWYRQILGQKVEFLVSFYNNEISEKSEIFDDQFSVERPDGSNFTLKIRSTKLEDSAMYFCASTEYEQYFGPGTRLTVT.

V gene TRBV7-8 combines with J gene TRBJ2-1; D may be TRBD2 (6 bases). V was pared by 5 bases and J by 9 bases, with 20 bases between. This CDR3 comprises 15 residues. The germline gives CDR1 SGHVS, CDR2 FQNEAQ. CDR3 protein: CASSPARTYGGEQFF. CDR3 bases: TGTGCCAGCAGCCCAGCCCGGACTTACGGGGGTGAGCAGTTCTTC.

This clone was counted only a few times. V and J are TRBV11-2 and TRBJ2-7; possible D gene TRBD1, 6 bases. Germline-derived CDR1 and CDR2 are SGHAT and FQNNGV. The CDR3 has 13 residues. V lost 7 bases and J 1 base, leaving 11 bases between the germline ends. CDR3 region: CASTLQGSYEQYF. CDR3 DNA sequence: TGTGCCAGCACCCTACAGGGTTCCTACGAGCAGTACTTC.

This chain links TRBV6-6 with TRBJ1-1; D perhaps matches TRBD1 (5 bases). V was cut by 5 bases and J by 7 bases, with 14 bases left in between. The CDR3 extends over 13 amino acids. Per germline, CDR1 MNHNY and CDR2 SVGAGI (reference sequence). The CDR3 sequence: CASSGAGRFEAFF. CDR3 sequence (DNA): TGTGCCAGCAGTGGGGCCGGCAGGTTTGAAGCTTTCTTT.

This rearrangement joins TRBV10-3 to TRBJ2-3; D is undetermined. Germline values: CDR1 ENHRY, CDR2 SYGVKD. The CDR3 extends over 14 amino acids. Trimming took off 3 bases at V and 0 bases at J, with 7 bases between the two ends. The DNA of the CDR3 is TGTGCCATCAGTGACCGGTTGAGCACAGATACGCAGTATTTT. Amino acids: CAISDRLSTDTQYF.